Shown below are 13 T cell receptor beta chains from a single sample sequenced in a study of T cell changes during pregnancy in multiple sclerosis. Some clones are missing from TCRdb's copy, which holds only in-frame ones; the method was immunoSEQ multiplex PCR. This repertoire shows some 81,000 clones, approximately 94% found once; its top ten account for 2.5% to 3%. The sample here was peripheral blood, taken after pregnancy. These receptors were taken from a female donor in good health, enrolled as a control in a pregnancy study.

V gene TRBV30 combines with J gene TRBJ1-1; TRBD1 is a possible D gene (6 bases). There are 12 residues in the CDR3. The V end lost 5 bases, the J end lost 10 bases, and 17 bases lay between the germline ends. The germline V gene has CDR1 GTSNPN and CDR2 SVGIG (reference sequence). CDR3: CAWGSGGRRAFF. As DNA, the CDR3 is TGTGCCTGGGGCTCGGGGGGGCGACGAGCTTTCTTT.

The chain joins TRBV5-6 to TRBJ2-5, with a possible D match to TRBD2 (6 bases). Germline lookup yields CDR1 SGHDT and CDR2 YYEEEE. The CDR3 runs to 15 residues. The V gene lost 4 bases and the J gene lost 2 bases, with 15 bases spanning the gap. CDR3 protein: CASSSTGTGQETQYF. The CDR3, as DNA: TGTGCCAGCAGCAGTACCGGGACTGGACAAGAGACCCAGTACTTC. Full variable domain (remainder filled in from reference TRBV5-6 and TRBJ2-5): DAGVTQSPTHLIKTRGQQVTLRCSPKSGHDTVSWYQQALGQGPQFIFQYYEEEERQRGNFPDRFSGHQFPNYSSELNVNALLLGDSALYLCASSSTGTGQETQYFGPGTRLLVL.

V and J are TRBV7-3 and TRBJ2-2, with 7 bases identical to TRBD1. J lost 1 base, V lost 4 bases, and 12 bases had no gene match. CDR3 length: 18 amino acids. From germline, CDR1 is SGHTA and CDR2 FQGTGA. The CDR3 DNA follows: TGTGCCAGCAGCTCTCACAACTACAGGGGCTGGAACACCGGGGAGCTGTTTTTT. Translated, it gives CASSSHNYRGWNTGELFF.

This sequence joins TRBV6-4 and TRBJ1-2; perhaps TRBD1 as D (6 bases). Per germline, CDR1 MRHNA and CDR2 SNTAGT. This CDR3 is 13 amino acids long. Trimming stripped 3 bases from V and 7 bases from J, with 12 bases between. CDR3 amino acids: CASSERGGGGYTF. The CDR3, as DNA: TGTGCCAGCAGTGAGCGGGGAGGGGGTGGCTACACCTTC.

This rearrangement joins TRBV4-2 to TRBJ1-1; 7 bases agree with TRBD1. Germline V CDR1 and CDR2: LGHNA, YNFKEQ. J gave up 1 base and V 1 base, and 3 bases lay outside the gene matches. CDR3 length: 15 residues. CDR3 in amino acids: CASSQVGQENTEAFF. The CDR3 DNA follows: TGTGCCAGCAGCCAAGTCGGACAGGAGAACACTGAAGCTTTCTTT.

This clone was observed a single time. The chain has TRBV2 and TRBJ2-2; D remains ambiguous. The germline V gene has CDR1 SNHLY and CDR2 FYNNEI. Trimming removed 5 bases at V and 3 bases at J, with 7 bases between. The length of the CDR3 is 13 residues. The DNA of the CDR3 is TGTGCCAGCAGTTACACAGACACCGGGGAGCTGTTTTTT. Protein product: CASSYTDTGELFF. The full variable domain, with the rest looked up from reference TRBV2 and TRBJ2-2, is EPEVTQTPSHQVTQMGQEVILRCVPISNHLYFYWYRQILGQKVEFLVSFYNNEISEKSEIFDDQFSVERPDGSNFTLKIRSTKLEDSAMYFCASSYTDTGELFFGEGSRLTVL.

The genes are TRBV10-2 and TRBJ2-1; 10 bases match TRBD2. Germline-derived CDR1 and CDR2 are WSHSY and SAAADI. V lost 7 bases, J lost 6 bases, and 6 bases stayed unmatched. The CDR3 totals 14 residues. Written as DNA, the CDR3 is TGCGCCAGCAAGTATAGCGGGGGGACCAATGAGCAGTTCTTC. Translated, it gives CASKYSGGTNEQFF.

The chain carries TRBV28 and TRBJ1-4; perhaps TRBD1 as D (6 bases). There are 16 residues in the CDR3. Germline V gene sequence: CDR1 MDHEN, CDR2 SYDVKM. Trimming shortened V by 1 base and J by 8 bases, and 17 bases separated the two germline ends. The CDR3 spells CASSLSGTIDQEKLFF. CDR3 nucleotides: TGTGCCAGCAGTTTATCTGGGACAATTGACCAAGAAAAACTGTTTTTT.

Notes on this clone: One end of the junction varies from germline; a read error may be responsible. The rearrangement links TRBV7-7 to TRBJ2-6; D may be TRBD2 (6 bases). The CDR3 consists of 15 residues. Per germline, CDR1 SSHAT and CDR2 FNYEAQ (reference sequence). The CDR3 reads CASSPGDSGANVLTF. As DNA, the CDR3 is TGTGCTAGCAGCCCGGGGGACTCTGGGGCCAACGTCCTGACTTTC.

Here the CDR3 reads CASFLTRGKLGSGANVLTF. As DNA, the CDR3 is TGTGCCAGCTTTTTAACTAGGGGGAAGCTGGGTTCTGGGGCCAACGTCCTGACTTTC. The chain recombines TRBV11-2 with TRBJ2-6; D possibly corresponds to TRBD1 (6 bases). The germline CDR1 and CDR2 sequences are SGHAT and FQNNGV. Trimming shortened V by 8 bases and J by 1 base, and 24 bases separated the two germline ends. The CDR3 covers 19 residues.

The chain joins TRBV30 to TRBJ2-3, with 7 bases aligning to TRBD1. Trimming took 5 bases from V and 6 from J; bases not matched to a gene: 14. CDR1 is GTSNPN, CDR2 SVGIG, per germline (reference sequence). The CDR3 spans 15 residues. The CDR3 loop is CAWWGEGAKWDTQYF. The CDR3 DNA is TGTGCCTGGTGGGGTGAGGGGGCTAAATGGGATACGCAGTATTTT.

The chain carries TRBV4-2 and TRBJ2-1, with 7 bases that match TRBD2. The junction had 6 bases not matched to a gene; V was cut back by 1 base and J by 6 bases. Germline V gene lookup returns CDR1 LGHNA and CDR2 YNFKEQ. This CDR3 spans 15 amino acids. The CDR3 sequence is CASSQAVGGSNEQFF. CDR3 nucleotides: TGTGCCAGCAGCCAAGCCGTTGGCGGGAGCAATGAGCAGTTCTTC.

V usage is TRBV19 and J usage is TRBJ2-1, with 7 bases matching TRBD2. The CDR3 is made up of 12 amino acids. Per germline, CDR1 LNHDA and CDR2 SQIVND (reference sequence). V lost 6 bases, J lost 9 bases, and 5 bases stayed unmatched. The CDR3 DNA is TGTGCCAGTAGCGCCTGGGGGGGTGAGCAGTTCTTC. As protein: CASSAWGGEQFF.